This TCR beta chain was recovered during a study of blood T cell repertoires in COVID-19 (dated by TCRdb to the early 2020s). Some background on the complete study: Samples from collaborators originated in the United States, Italy and Spain and spanned both the acute and convalescent phases of COVID-19. A freely available public database, intended as a resource for researchers studying the immune response to SARS-CoV-2, is where the repertoires were released. The sample metadata nearly always contained a de-identified subject ID, COVID-19 status, age in years and sex. The prospective study material was composed of cDNA or gDNA derived from T cells, B-cell-depleted T cells, or PBMCs. HLA class I and class II types, where available, came from metadata supplied by the sample provider rather than from assay-based typing. Subjects who had been exposed to COVID-19, were actively infected with it, or had recovered from it provided the deeply sampled blood TCRbeta repertoires that made up the dataset. The samples were drawn from two sources: the first 160 participants of the ongoing ImmuneRACE study, and 1,254 subjects contributed by 6 global collaborators.

CDR1 and CDR2 (LNHNV, YYDKDF) derive from the germline V gene (reference sequence). The CDR3, cysteine through phenylalanine, is 13 amino acids long. The retained sequence is limited to the CDR3, 39 bases, with the frame set at the first base. The V and J ends are trimmed by 2 bases and 7 bases, leaving 6 bases between them. The table lists this clone with a few counts. The antigen it binds to is not known. Base qualities are not recorded, but no much larger clone differs from it by a single base. The immunoSEQ Assay, a bias-controlled multiplex PCR, was used to amplify TCRbeta CDR3 regions from genomic DNA. The study's own analysis went as follows. The number of nucleated cells in each sample was estimated from the amplification of reference gene primers within the assay. To quantify the absolute abundance of each unique TCRbeta CDR3 rearrangement, sequence reads were collapsed and filtered. For each sample, productive Simpson clonality was calculated as the square root of Simpson's diversity index over productive rearrangements. TCRdb carries this immuneACCESS record with in-frame sequences only. Its versions omit some clonotypes, under half of them owing to an unresolved V gene in the studies checked, with the rest unexplained. The DNA was the basis for D and trimming; V, J and clone size are from that table. The sample has 200,000 to 250,000 clones on record, more than 75% of them singletons. The top ten clonotypes cover 1.5% to 2% of the sample.

Overall results and qualifications from the work: The amount of clinical and demographic metadata varied by source and participant and was provided uncurated.

Each collaborating institution followed its own protocols to collect whole blood in K2EDTA tubes. Collaborator samples were shipped for TCRbeta analysis as frozen whole blood, isolated PBMCs, or DNA extracted from either sample type. Sequencing used peripheral blood. The chain joins TRBV15 to TRBJ1-6; no D segment can be confidently identified. The receptor was isolated from a man between 40 and 49 years old with active or convalescent COVID-19. The sequenced DNA is TGTGCCACCAGCAGAAGCACGAATTCACCCCTCCACTTT. It is translated as CATSRSTNSPLHF.